Below, one TCR beta chain is given with its context. This clone was seen only once. Its antigen is still unknown. Base qualities are missing; no much larger clone stands one base away. The CDR3 runs 16 amino acids, cysteine and phenylalanine included. Only the CDR3 portion is preserved as DNA: 48 bases, with reading frame beginning at the first base. The trim is 2 bases for V and 0 bases for J, with a gap of 11 bases between the germline ends. The germline V gene yields SGHRS for CDR1 and YFSETQ for CDR2. The sample originates from a study of cytomegalovirus exposure and HLA in healthy donors (dated 2017 in TCRdb). Context from the whole study: According to an earlier analysis of a few hundred of the donors, roughly 180 million T cells yielded 120 million or so unique TCR beta sequences and about 280 Gb of sequence data. An early release covering some 640 HLA-typed donors comprised about 320 gigabases of sequencing data and around 80 million unique TCR sequences. Of the approximately 400 genotyped donors, 80% to 90% were placed in the genetic ancestry cluster associated with self-reported Caucasian donors. The study aimed to test whether cataloging public T cell receptors could reveal signatures of past pathogen exposure. Using immunosequencing, the study profiled T cell repertoires from 666 subjects and related those repertoires to cytomegalovirus serostatus. A separate validation cohort of 100 to 150 different subjects was used in addition to the 666-subject first cohort. The study combined high-throughput TCR immunosequencing, statistical association of individual TCRs with disease status, and machine learning to predict cytomegalovirus infection status. A later analysis re-analyzed previously published TCR beta repertoires from 666 donors and added high-resolution HLA genotyping to study TCR occurrence patterns. Rather than drawing on any new phenotypic data, the later analysis identified candidate immune exposures from TCR beta sequences and the way those sequences occurred across donors. In an earlier analysis of 500 to 650 of the donors, high-throughput TCR beta sequencing was used to judge whether each TCR beta V gene segment behaved as functional or pseudogenic. Donor age, sex, ethnicity and CMV serostatus were collected together with the repertoire data. Genome-wide SNP genotypes for about 55% of the roughly 670 donors were used in a later genetic analysis, which treated that subset as a discovery cohort. All discovery cohort repertoires had been generated using a single sequencing platform. HLA typing included class I and class II loci at four-digit resolution. Typing coverage differed by locus: A, B, C, DRB1 and DQB1 were typed in about 629-640 donors, DQA1 in 522, DPA1 in around 600, and DPB1 in just under 490. Because of strong linkage in the cohort, roughly 5 DR-DQ haplotypes were treated as single units for association and clustering. On average, about 240,000 unique TCR beta nucleotide sequences were sequenced per donor among some 430 genotyped donors of the cohort, with around 19% of those sequences being non-productive. Here is what the overall study found, with its caveats: According to a later analysis, parvovirus B19, influenza, CMV and Epstein-Barr virus appeared linked to several top co-occurrence clusters. HLA typing was unavailable for some donors at each locus, so association tests used only the typed subset. A later analysis found that TCR association rates varied across HLA loci, with DRB1 alleles showing the most associated TCRs and HLA-C alleles the fewest. In vitro tests confirmed that three of the cytomegalovirus-associated TCR beta chains recognize cytomegalovirus antigens. Some IMGT-functional V segments, including TRBV6-2 and TRBV6-3, could not be told apart with the 87-base-pair reads, so those segments were excluded. A cluster of highly shared sequence variants was judged likely to be a technical artifact of the sequencing pipeline. The classifier was reported to diagnose cytomegalovirus status with high specificity and sensitivity in both the original and validation cohorts. The authors suggested that the approach could potentially be extended to other disease states and immunological phenotypes. Most TCR sequences were observed very rarely across donors, whereas some public TCRs were present in many individuals. The only immune exposure information available for the cohort was CMV serostatus. The study listed approximately 150 TCR beta chains as associated with cytomegalovirus. Broadly in line with IMGT annotations, most TCR beta V segments showed up in productive rearrangements about 87% or about 30% of the time in an earlier analysis of roughly 590 of the donors. Most CMV-associated TCR beta chains appeared to be HLA-restricted in a later analysis, and the HLA associations seemed to be driven largely by CMV exposure. Roughly uniform sequencing depth across donors was assumed in presence/absence analyses, although this assumption may not hold. Correlated functional status among segregating V segments might reflect linkage disequilibrium, but an unknown experimental factor could not be ruled out. According to a later genetic analysis, donors in an Asian-associated ancestry cluster had fewer N-insertions in productive TCRs than the approximately 610-donor mean. The earlier analysis of almost 600 of the donors excluded roughly 17 rarely observed V segments, including chromosome 9 orphons, because counts were too low. At a false discovery rate of 0.05, a later analysis linked 16,000 or so TCR beta sequences to specific HLA alleles. Assigning TCR associations to individual alleles was difficult when HLA alleles, especially DR and DQ, strongly co-occurred. In a later analysis, HLA-associated TCR beta chains showed more clonal expansion and lower generation probabilities than non-associated chains that were equally common. In this cohort, only TCR beta chains were sequenced, and detectable features were limited by the absence of alpha or paired-chain data. A further reported finding was that TCR beta sequences accurately predicted the HLA-A and HLA-B alleles for most subjects in the first cohort. A later genetic analysis associated a missense DCLRE1C variant with V-gene and J-gene trimming of TCR beta chains, and an independent cohort replicated the association.

The library came from the immunoSEQ multiplex PCR assay. For the multiplex PCR, a mixture combining 60 forward primers for TCR Vbeta segments and 13 reverse primers for TCR Jbeta segments was used. The CDR3 region of rearranged TCR beta genes was amplified from genomic DNA by a multiplex PCR assay. On the Illumina HiSeq System, the amplified TCR beta libraries were sequenced as 87-base-pair reads. Per the original workflow: A later analysis tallied tens of millions of unique TCR beta chains across the 700 or so repertoires, and approximately 11 million of those chains were shared by two or more donors. Raw reads were error-corrected and collapsed into unique sequences by a nearest-neighbor algorithm in which closely related sequences were merged to remove PCR and sequencing errors. To assign V, D and J gene segments, CDR3 sequences were aligned to IMGT reference sequences. For a sequence to be retained, at least a six-nucleotide match to both a V gene segment and a J gene segment was required. Rearrangements were classified as productive when the CDR3 lacked stop codons and remained in frame with V and J, and all other rearrangements were classified as non-productive. CDR3 was defined according to IMGT convention as the region running from the second conserved V-encoded cysteine to the conserved J-encoded phenylalanine. Sequences without an unambiguous match to a single V gene segment were excluded from the earlier analysis of 450 to 750 of the donors. In an earlier analysis of about 590 of the donors, a V segment was called functional when productive rearrangements were above 56.7%, and segregating when the standard deviation between donors exceeded 5%. A statistical classification framework was built to diagnose cytomegalovirus status from the catalog of TCR beta chain sequences. In a later analysis, V and J genes were assigned by comparing TCR nucleotide sequences against IMGT/GENE-DB human TR gene sequences. The TCRdist pipeline was used in a later analysis to assign CDR3 sequences and most-parsimonious VDJ recombination scenarios. In a later analysis, every TCR beta chain was defined by the combination of its CDR3 amino acid sequence and its V-gene family, and reads without a unique V-gene family were dropped. In a later analysis, 450 to 600 highly shared, low-generation-probability nucleotide sequences were removed to address suspected cross-contamination and a sequencing artifact. A later analysis calculated a clonal expansion index for each public chain from normalized within-repertoire ranks of inferred template counts. A later analysis computed generation probabilities with a VDJ recombination model fitted to out-of-frame rearrangements, and checked the results against IGoR. In a later analysis, hypergeometric tests were used to score TCR-TCR, TCR-HLA and TCR-CMV co-occurrence, with a repertoire-size bias correction applied to TCR pairs. A later analysis estimated false discovery rates by permuting HLA or CMV assignments 20 times. In a later analysis, co-occurring TCRs were grouped using DBSCAN, with TCRdist sequence similarity added in when clustering inside HLA-allele-positive subsets. Repertoires with fewer than 30,000 or more than 120,000 public chains, plus five repertoires with anomalous nucleotide sharing, were excluded from co-occurrence clustering. Here the immuneACCESS table is served through TCRdb, limited to in-frame sequences with V and J called. Missing clones are a known gap in these copies; in checked studies unresolved V genes cover under half, and the rest lacks a known reason. V and J calls and clone size are copied from that table; D and trimming were computed from the DNA. Within this sample are about 80,000 clones, with more than 60% of them counted one time only. Of the sample, around an eighth is held by the ten largest clones.

The cohort was made up of several hundred healthy bone marrow donors. At the time of sampling, every cohort member was nominally healthy, though immune exposures that went unrecorded were likely present. CMV serostatus was positive for 289 and negative for about 50% of the roughly 700 cohort members, and was not recorded for this donor. A peripheral blood sample was provided by each donor, and peripheral blood mononuclear cells were used for TCR beta sequencing. Genomic DNA was extracted from the blood cell samples with the Qiagen DNeasy Blood Extraction Kit. The TCR originated in a human donor in good health. The chain is assembled from TRBV5-1 and TRBJ1-4, with no D gene named confidently. Sequenced material: PBMCs. Here the CDR3 is given as CASSFDIAATNEKLFF. The base sequence is TGCGCCAGCAGCTTTGACATCGCTGCAACTAATGAAAAACTGTTTTTT.